The clone carrying this TCR beta chain was counted only a few times. As yet, its antigen is unknown. The CDR3 runs to 17 residues. Germline V gives CDR1 SGHRS, CDR2 YFSETQ. V lost 2 bases to trimming and J lost 7 bases; unmatched junction nucleotides: 14. The sample originates from a study of OX40 agonist ivuxolimab in advanced cancers. About the research overall: An anti-OX40 (CD134) antibody with agonistic activity, ivuxolimab, was administered to patients. Having had anti-PD-1, anti-PD-L1 or anti-CTLA-4 therapy before was allowed, and around 39% had some. The study's findings and limits: The CD4+ and CD8+ T cells in the blood had expanded clonally by week 6 at 0.1 to 3.0 mg/kg.

Profiled with immunoSEQ multiplex PCR; TCRdb holds only in-frame clones, not every one. The sample consists of about 53,000 clones, around 89% of them appearing once. The chain uses TRBV5-1 and TRBJ2-7; 11 bases map to TRBD2. The sequence was obtained from an adult with an advanced solid tumor such as melanoma, head and neck, liver or kidney cancer. The sample in question was CD4+ or CD8+ T cells sorted from blood, obtained in a trial of the OX40 agonist ivuxolimab. The DNA of the CDR3 is TGCGCCAGCAGCTTCCTAAACATAGCGGGAGGGCCGGGGGAGCAGTACTTC. Its protein product is CASSFLNIAGGPGEQYF.